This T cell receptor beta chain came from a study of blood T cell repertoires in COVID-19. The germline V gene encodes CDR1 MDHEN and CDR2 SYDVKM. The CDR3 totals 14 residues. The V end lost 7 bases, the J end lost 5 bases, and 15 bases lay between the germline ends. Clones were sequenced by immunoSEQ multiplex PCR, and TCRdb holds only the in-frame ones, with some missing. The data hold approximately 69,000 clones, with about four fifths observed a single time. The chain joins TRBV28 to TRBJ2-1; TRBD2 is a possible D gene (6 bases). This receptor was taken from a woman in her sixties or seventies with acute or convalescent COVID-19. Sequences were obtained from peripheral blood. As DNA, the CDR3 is TGTGCCAGCATCCCCGGGTGGGGGGACAATGAGCAGTTCTTC. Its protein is CASIPGWGDNEQFF. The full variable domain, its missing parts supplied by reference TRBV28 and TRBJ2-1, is DVKVTQSSRYLVKRTGEKVFLECVQDMDHENMFWYRQDPGLGLRLIYFSYDVKMKEKGDIPEGYSVSREKKERFSLILESASTNQTSMYLCASIPGWGDNEQFFGPGTRLTVL.